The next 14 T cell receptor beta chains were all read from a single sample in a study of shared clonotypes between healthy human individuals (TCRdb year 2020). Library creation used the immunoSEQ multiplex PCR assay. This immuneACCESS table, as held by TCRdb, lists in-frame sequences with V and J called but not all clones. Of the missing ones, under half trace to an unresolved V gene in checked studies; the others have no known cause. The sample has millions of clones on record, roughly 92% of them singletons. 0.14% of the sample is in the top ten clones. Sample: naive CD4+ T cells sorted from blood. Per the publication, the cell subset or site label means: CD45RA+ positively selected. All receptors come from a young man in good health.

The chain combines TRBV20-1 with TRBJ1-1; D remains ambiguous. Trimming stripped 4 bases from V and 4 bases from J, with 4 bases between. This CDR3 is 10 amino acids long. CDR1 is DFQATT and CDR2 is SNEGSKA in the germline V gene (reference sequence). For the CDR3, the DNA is TGCAGTGCTATGTTCACTGAAGCTTTCTTT. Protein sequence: CSAMFTEAFF.

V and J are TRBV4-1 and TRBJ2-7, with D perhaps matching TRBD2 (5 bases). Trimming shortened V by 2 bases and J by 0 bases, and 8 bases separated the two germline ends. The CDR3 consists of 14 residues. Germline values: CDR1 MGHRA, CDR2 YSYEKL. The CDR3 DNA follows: TGCGCCAGCAGCCAATGGGAGAGCTCCTACGAGCAGTACTTC. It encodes CASSQWESSYEQYF.

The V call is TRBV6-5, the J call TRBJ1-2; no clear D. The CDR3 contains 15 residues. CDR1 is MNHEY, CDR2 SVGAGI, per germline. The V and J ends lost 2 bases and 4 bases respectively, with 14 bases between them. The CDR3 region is CASSYRKSAGYGYTF. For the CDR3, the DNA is TGTGCCAGCAGTTACAGGAAGTCCGCAGGCTATGGCTACACCTTC.

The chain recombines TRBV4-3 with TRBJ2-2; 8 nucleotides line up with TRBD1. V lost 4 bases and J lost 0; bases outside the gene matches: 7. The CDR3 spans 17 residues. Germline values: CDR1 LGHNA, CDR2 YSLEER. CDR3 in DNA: TGCGCCAGCAGCCGAATTACAGGGGGGACGAACACCGGGGAGCTGTTTTTT. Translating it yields CASSRITGGTNTGELFF.

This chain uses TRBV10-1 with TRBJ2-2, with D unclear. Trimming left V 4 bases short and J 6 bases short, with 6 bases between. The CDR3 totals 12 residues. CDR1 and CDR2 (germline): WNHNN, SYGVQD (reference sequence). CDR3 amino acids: CASSGPAGELFF. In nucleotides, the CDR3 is TGCGCCAGCAGTGGCCCGGCCGGGGAGCTGTTTTTT.

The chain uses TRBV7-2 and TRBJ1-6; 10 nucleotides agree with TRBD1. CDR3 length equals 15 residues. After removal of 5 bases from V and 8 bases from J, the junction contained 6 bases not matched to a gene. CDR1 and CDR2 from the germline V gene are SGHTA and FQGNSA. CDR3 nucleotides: TGTGCCAGCAGCGCCCGGACAGGGGGTGATTCACCCCTCCACTTT. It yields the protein CASSARTGGDSPLHF.

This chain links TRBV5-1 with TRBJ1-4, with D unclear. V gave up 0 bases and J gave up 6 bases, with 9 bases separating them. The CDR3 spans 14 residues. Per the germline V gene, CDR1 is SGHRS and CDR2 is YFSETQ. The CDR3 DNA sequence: TGCGCCAGCAGCTTGGCTGGCACACATGAAAAACTGTTTTTT. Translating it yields CASSLAGTHEKLFF.

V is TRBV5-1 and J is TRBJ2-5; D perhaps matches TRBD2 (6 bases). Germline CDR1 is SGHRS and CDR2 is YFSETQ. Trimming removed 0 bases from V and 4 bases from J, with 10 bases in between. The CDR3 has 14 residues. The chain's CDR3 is CASSLDPAGETQYF. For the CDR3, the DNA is TGCGCCAGCAGCTTGGATCCAGCGGGAGAGACCCAGTACTTC.

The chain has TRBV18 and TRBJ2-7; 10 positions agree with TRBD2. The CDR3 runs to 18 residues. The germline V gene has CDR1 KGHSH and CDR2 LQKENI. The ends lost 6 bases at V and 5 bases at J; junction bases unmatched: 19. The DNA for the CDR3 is TGTGCCAGCTCTCACAGGGTAATCGCTCTAGCGGGAGCCCACGAGCAGTACTTC. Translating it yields CASSHRVIALAGAHEQYF.

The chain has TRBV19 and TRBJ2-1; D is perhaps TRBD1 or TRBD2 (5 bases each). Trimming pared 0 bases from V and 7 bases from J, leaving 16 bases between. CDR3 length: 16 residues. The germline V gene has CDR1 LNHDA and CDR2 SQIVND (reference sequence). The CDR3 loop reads CASSIERGSLRNEQFF. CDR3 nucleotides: TGTGCCAGTAGTATAGAGAGGGGCAGCTTACGGAATGAGCAGTTCTTC.

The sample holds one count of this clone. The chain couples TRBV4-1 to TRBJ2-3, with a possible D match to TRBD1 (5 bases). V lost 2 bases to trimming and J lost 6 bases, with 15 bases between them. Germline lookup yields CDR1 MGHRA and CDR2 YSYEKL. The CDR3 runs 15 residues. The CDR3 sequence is CASSQPLGASDTQYF. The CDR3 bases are TGCGCCAGCAGCCAACCCTTAGGGGCGTCGGATACGCAGTATTTT.

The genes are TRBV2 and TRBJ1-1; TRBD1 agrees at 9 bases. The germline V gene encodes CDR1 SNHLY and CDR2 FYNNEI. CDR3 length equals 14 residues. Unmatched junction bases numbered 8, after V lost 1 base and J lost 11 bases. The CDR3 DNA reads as TGTGCCAGCAGTGAAGAAAGGGGACAGGGAGGGGCTTTCTTT. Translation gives CASSEERGQGGAFF.

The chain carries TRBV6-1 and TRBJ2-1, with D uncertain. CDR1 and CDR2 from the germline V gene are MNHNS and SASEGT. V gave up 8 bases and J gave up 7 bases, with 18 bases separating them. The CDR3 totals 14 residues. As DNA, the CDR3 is TGTGCCAGCTCCTCTTTCTACGCGAGGAATGAGCAGTTCTTC. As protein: CASSSFYARNEQFF.

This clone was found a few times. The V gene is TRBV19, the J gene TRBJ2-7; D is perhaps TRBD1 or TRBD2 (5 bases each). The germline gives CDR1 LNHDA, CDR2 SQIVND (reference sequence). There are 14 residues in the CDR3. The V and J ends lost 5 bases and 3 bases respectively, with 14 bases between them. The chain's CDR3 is CASSFHRDHYEQYF. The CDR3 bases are TGTGCCAGTAGTTTCCACCGGGACCACTACGAGCAGTACTTC. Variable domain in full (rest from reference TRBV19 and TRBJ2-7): DGGITQSPKYLFRKEGQNVTLSCEQNLNHDAMYWYRQDPGQGLRLIYYSQIVNDFQKGDIAEGYSVSREKKESFPLTVTSAQKNPTAFYLCASSFHRDHYEQYFGPGTRLTVT.